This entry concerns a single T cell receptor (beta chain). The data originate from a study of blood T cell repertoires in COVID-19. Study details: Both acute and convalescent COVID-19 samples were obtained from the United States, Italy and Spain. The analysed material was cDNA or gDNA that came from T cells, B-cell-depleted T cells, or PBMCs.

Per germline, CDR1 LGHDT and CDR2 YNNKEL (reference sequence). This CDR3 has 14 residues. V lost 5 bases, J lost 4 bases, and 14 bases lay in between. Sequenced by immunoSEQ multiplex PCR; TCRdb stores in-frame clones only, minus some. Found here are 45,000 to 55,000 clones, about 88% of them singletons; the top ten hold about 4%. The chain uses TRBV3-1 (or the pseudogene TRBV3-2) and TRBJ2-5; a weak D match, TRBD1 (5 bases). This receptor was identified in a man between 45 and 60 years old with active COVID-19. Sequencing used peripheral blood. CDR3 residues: CASSARWGGETQYF. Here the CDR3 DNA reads TGTGCCAGCAGCGCTAGATGGGGCGGAGAGACCCAGTACTTC.